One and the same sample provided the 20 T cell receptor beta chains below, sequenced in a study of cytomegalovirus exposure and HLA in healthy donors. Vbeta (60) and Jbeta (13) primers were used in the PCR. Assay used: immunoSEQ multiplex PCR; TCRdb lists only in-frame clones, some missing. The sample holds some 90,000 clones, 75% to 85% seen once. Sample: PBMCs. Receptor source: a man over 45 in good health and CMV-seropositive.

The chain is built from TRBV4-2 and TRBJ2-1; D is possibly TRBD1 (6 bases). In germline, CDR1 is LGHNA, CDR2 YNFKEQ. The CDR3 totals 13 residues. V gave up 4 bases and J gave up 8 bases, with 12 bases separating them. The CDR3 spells CASSPQGFDEQFF. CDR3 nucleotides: TGTGCCAGCAGCCCCCAGGGGTTTGATGAGCAGTTCTTC.

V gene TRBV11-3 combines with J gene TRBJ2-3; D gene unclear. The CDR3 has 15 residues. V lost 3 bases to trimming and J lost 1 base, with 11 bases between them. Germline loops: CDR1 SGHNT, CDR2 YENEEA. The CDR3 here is CASSFGSSRTDTQYF. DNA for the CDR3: TGTGCCAGCAGCTTTGGTAGCTCCCGCACAGATACGCAGTATTTT.

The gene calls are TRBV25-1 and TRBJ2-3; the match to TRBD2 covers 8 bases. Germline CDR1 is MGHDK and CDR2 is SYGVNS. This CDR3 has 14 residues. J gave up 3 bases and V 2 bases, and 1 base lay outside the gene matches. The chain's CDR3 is CASSERLATDTQYF. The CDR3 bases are TGTGCCAGCAGTGAACGACTAGCGACAGATACGCAGTATTTT.

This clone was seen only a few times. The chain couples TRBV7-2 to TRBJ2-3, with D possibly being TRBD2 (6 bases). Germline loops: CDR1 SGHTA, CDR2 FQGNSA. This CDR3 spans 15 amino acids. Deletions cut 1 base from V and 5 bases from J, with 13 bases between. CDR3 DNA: TGTGCCAGCAGCTTAGTATCGCGGGGAGGAGATACGCAGTATTTT. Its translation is CASSLVSRGGDTQYF. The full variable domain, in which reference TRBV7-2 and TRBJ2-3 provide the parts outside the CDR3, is GAGVSQSPSNKVTEKGKDVELRCDPISGHTALYWYRQSLGQGLEFLIYFQGNSAPDKSGLPSDRFSAERTGGSVSTLTIQRTQQEDSAVYLCASSLVSRGGDTQYFGPGTRLTVL.

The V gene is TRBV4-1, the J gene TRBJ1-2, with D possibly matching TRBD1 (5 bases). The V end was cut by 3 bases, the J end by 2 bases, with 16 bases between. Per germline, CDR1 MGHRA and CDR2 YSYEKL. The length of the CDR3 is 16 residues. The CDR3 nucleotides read TGCGCCAGCAGCCATCCCAGGGAGGAGGAGAACTATGGCTACACCTTC. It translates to CASSHPREEENYGYTF.

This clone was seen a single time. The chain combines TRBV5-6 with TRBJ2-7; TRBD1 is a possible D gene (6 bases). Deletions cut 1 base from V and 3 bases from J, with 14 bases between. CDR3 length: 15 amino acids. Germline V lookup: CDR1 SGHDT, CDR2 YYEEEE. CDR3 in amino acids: CASSLLMTGYYEQYF. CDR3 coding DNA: TGTGCCAGCAGCTTGTTAATGACAGGTTACTACGAGCAGTACTTC.

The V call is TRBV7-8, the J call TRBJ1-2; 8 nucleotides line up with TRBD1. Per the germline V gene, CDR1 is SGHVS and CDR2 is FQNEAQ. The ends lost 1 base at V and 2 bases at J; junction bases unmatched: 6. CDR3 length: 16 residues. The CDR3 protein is CASSLGARQGNYGYTF. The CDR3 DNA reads TGTGCCAGCAGCTTAGGAGCCCGACAGGGGAACTATGGCTACACCTTC. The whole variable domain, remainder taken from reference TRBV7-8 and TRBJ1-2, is GAGVSQSPRYKVAKRGQDVALRCDPISGHVSLFWYQQALGQGPEFLTYFQNEAQLDKSGLPSDRFFAERPEGSVSTLKIQRTQQEDSAVYLCASSLGARQGNYGYTFGSGTRLTVV.

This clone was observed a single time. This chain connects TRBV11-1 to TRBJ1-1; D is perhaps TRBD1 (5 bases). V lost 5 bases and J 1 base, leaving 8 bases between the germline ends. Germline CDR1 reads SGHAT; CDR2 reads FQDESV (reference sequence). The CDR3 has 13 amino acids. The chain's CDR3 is CASSPQGNTEAFF. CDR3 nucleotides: TGTGCCAGCAGCCCGCAGGGGAACACTGAAGCTTTCTTT. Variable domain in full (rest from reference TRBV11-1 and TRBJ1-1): EAEVAQSPRYKITEKSQAVAFWCDPISGHATLYWYRQILGQGPELLVQFQDESVVDDSQLPKDRFSAERLKGVDSTLKIQPAELGDSAMYLCASSPQGNTEAFFGQGTRLTVV.

CDR3 bases: TGTGCCAGCAGGCCGCGGGCAGGGGATGGTAGCACAGATACGCAGTATTTT. Its protein product is CASRPRAGDGSTDTQYF. The chain recombines TRBV7-2 with TRBJ2-3; the D gene is possibly TRBD1 (6 bases). The CDR3 length is 17 residues. V lost 6 bases to trimming and J lost 0 bases, with 19 bases between them. The germline V gene has CDR1 SGHTA and CDR2 FQGNSA.

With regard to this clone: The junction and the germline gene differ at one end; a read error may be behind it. The CDR3 nucleotides read TGTGCCAGCAGCTTGTTTTGGACAGGGTCCTCCAATGAGCAGTTCTTC. Its translation is CASSLFWTGSSNEQFF. The chain has TRBV5-5 and TRBJ2-1, with TRBD1 identical over 8 bases. Germline loops: CDR1 SGHKS, CDR2 YYEKEE (reference sequence). CDR3 length: 16 residues.

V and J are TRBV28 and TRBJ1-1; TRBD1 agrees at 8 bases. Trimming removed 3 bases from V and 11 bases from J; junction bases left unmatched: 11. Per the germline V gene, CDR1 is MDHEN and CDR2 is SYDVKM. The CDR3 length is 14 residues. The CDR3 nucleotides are TGTGCCAGCAGTTTGGGGCAGGGGGCGTCGAGGGCTTTCTTT. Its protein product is CASSLGQGASRAFF.

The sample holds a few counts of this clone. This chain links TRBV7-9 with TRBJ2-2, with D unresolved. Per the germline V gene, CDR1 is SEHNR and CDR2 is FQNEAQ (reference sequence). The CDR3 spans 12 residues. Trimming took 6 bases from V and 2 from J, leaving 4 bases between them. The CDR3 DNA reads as TGTGCCAGCAGGGCTAACACCGGGGAGCTGTTTTTT. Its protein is CASRANTGELFF.

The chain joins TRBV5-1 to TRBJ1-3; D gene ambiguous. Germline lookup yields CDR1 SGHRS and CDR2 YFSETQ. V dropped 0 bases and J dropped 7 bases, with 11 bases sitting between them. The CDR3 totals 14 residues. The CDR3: CASSLDGDGNTIYF. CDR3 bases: TGCGCCAGCAGCTTGGATGGAGATGGGAACACCATATATTTT.

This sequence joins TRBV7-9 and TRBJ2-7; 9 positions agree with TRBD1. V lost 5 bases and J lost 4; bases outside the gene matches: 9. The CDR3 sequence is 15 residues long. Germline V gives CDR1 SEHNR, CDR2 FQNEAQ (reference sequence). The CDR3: CASSQRQGGEYEQYF. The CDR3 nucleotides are TGTGCCAGCAGCCAGAGACAGGGGGGGGAATACGAGCAGTACTTC.

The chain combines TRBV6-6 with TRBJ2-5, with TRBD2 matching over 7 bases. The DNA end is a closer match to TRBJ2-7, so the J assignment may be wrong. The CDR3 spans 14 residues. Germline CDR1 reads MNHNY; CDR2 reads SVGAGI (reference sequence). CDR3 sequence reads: CASSSRDYDYEQYF. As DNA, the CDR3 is TGTGCCAGCAGTAGCAGGGACTACGACTACGAGCAGTACTTC.

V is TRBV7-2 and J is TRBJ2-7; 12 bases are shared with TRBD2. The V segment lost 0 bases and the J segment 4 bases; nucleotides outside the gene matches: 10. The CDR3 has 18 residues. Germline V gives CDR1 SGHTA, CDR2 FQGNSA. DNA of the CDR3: TGTGCCAGCAGCTTAGCGACTAGCGGGAGTGTGGTCGGATACGAGCAGTACTTC. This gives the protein CASSLATSGSVVGYEQYF.

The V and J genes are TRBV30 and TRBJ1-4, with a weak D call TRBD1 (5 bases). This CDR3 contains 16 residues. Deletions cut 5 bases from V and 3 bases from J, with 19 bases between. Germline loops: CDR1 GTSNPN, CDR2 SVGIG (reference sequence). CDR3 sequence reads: CAWSPGQTTANEKLFF. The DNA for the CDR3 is TGTGCCTGGTCCCCGGGCCAAACGACAGCTAATGAAAAACTGTTTTTT.

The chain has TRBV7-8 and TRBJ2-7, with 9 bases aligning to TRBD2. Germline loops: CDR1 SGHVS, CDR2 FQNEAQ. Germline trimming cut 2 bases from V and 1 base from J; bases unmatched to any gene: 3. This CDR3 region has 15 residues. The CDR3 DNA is TGTGCCAGCAGCTTACGAGCGGGAGGATCCTACGAGCAGTACTTC. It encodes CASSLRAGGSYEQYF.

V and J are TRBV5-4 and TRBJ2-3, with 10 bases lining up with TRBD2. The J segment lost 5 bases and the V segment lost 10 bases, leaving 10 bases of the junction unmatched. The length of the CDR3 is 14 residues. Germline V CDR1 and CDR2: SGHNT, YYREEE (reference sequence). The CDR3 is CAGKLAGFKDTQYF. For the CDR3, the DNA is TGTGCCGGAAAACTAGCGGGATTCAAAGATACGCAGTATTTT.

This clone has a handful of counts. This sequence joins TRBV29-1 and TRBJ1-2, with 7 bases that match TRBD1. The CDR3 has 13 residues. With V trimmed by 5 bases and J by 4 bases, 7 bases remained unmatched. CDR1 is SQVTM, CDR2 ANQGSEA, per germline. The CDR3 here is CSVTTGQIYGYTF. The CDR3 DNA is TGCAGCGTTACCACGGGACAGATCTATGGCTACACCTTC.